The 16 T cell receptor beta chains below were found in one sample sequenced in a study of CD8+ T cells in alopecia areata. The authors extracted RNA and reverse transcribed it into cDNA as the sequencing template. Profiled with immunoSEQ multiplex PCR; TCRdb holds only in-frame clones, not every one. Altogether more than 200,000 clones are present, 40% to 55% being singletons, with the ten largest covering around 2.5%. Regarding treatment: oral pan-JAK inhibitor, 5-10 mg twice daily. Specimen: CD4+ T cells sorted from blood, collected at approximately week 37, from a patient treated with tofacitinib. The receptors here all came from a human donor with alopecia areata.

Notes on this clone: The same CDR3 is also encoded by other DNA sequences in this sample. This chain uses TRBV27 with TRBJ2-2; possibly TRBD1 or TRBD2 for D (5 bases each). This CDR3 comprises 14 residues. The V end was cut by 3 bases, the J end by 2 bases, with 7 bases between. Germline V gene lookup returns CDR1 MNHEY and CDR2 SMNVEV (reference sequence). The CDR3 loop is CASSFRGNTGELFF. In nucleotides, the CDR3 is TGTGCCAGCAGTTTTCGGGGCAACACCGGGGAGCTGTTTTTT.

This clone was detected a few times. The rearrangement links TRBV18 to TRBJ1-2; TRBD1 is a possible D gene (5 bases). Trimming took 6 bases from V and 6 from J, leaving 14 bases between them. CDR1 KGHSH and CDR2 LQKENI come from the germline V gene. The CDR3 has 13 amino acids. The CDR3 nucleotides are TGTGCCAGCTCCCTCGGGACTGTGCATGGCTACACCTTC. Amino acids: CASSLGTVHGYTF. Full variable domain (outside the CDR3, taken from reference TRBV18 and TRBJ1-2): NAGVMQNPRHLVRRRGQEARLRCSPMKGHSHVYWYRQLPEEGLKFMVYLQKENIIDESGMPKERFSAEFPKEGPSILRIQQVVRGDSAAYFCASSLGTVHGYTFGSGTRLTVV.

This rearrangement joins TRBV7-2 to TRBJ2-7; 11 bases line up with TRBD2. Germline-derived CDR1 and CDR2 are SGHTA and FQGNSA. This CDR3 contains 15 residues. Trimming at V came to 5 bases and at J to 2 bases, leaving 5 bases not matched to a gene. The CDR3 spells CASSPLAGATYEQYF. The DNA for the CDR3 is TGTGCCAGCAGCCCACTAGCGGGGGCCACCTACGAGCAGTACTTC.

The chain links TRBV7-9 to TRBJ2-1, with a tentative D call TRBD1 (6 bases). Looked up from germline, CDR1 is SEHNR and CDR2 is FQNEAQ (reference sequence). Deletions cut 6 bases from V and 2 bases from J, with 14 bases between. The CDR3 has 15 amino acids. This chain's CDR3 is CASRADRLTYNEQFF. Here the CDR3 DNA reads TGTGCCAGCAGGGCCGACAGGCTGACCTACAATGAGCAGTTCTTC.

The CDR3 sequence is CAISDSSGANVLTF. CDR3 DNA: TGTGCCATCAGTGATAGCTCTGGGGCCAACGTCCTGACTTTC. The rearrangement uses TRBV10-3 and TRBJ2-6; D not certain. The CDR3 spans 14 residues. The V gene's germline CDR1 is ENHRY and CDR2 SYGVKD. V was clipped by 3 bases and J by 0 bases, with 3 bases between them.

The chain has TRBV30 and TRBJ2-3; 7 positions agree with TRBD2. The V segment lost 2 bases and the J segment 3 bases; nucleotides outside the gene matches: 11. Looked up from germline, CDR1 is GTSNPN and CDR2 is SVGIG (reference sequence). The CDR3 consists of 16 residues. CDR3 residues: CAWSPPRAGVTDTQYF. The CDR3 nucleotides are TGTGCCTGGAGTCCCCCCAGGGCGGGAGTAACAGATACGCAGTATTTT.

This chain joins TRBV7-9 and TRBJ2-1; TRBD2 might be the D (6 bases). The germline V gene encodes CDR1 SEHNR and CDR2 FQNEAQ (reference sequence). Trimming took 2 bases from V and 8 from J, leaving 19 bases between them. The length of the CDR3 is 16 residues. Written as DNA, the CDR3 is TGTGCCAGCAGCTTAAGACCGGGACTCATGGGCGATGAGCAGTTCTTC. Protein sequence: CASSLRPGLMGDEQFF.

This chain links TRBV7-8 with TRBJ2-1, with D unclear. Germline CDR1 is SGHVS and CDR2 is FQNEAQ. The V and J ends lost 1 base and 5 bases respectively, with 12 bases between them. This CDR3 has 15 residues. The CDR3 DNA reads TGTGCCAGCAGCTTAGAAGGTGTTGTACACAATGAGCAGTTCTTC. It specifies CASSLEGVVHNEQFF.

This chain uses TRBV5-4 with TRBJ2-1; D is perhaps TRBD1 (6 bases). V shed 0 bases and J shed 5 bases, with 9 bases lying between them. Germline V gene data show CDR1 as SGHNT and CDR2 as YYREEE (reference sequence). The CDR3 length is 14 residues. Here the CDR3 reads CASSLEDRDNEQFF. The CDR3 DNA reads TGTGCCAGCAGCTTGGAGGACAGAGACAATGAGCAGTTCTTC.

In this sample, this clone turned up a few times. The chain has TRBV19 and TRBJ2-7, with 9 bases matching TRBD1. The junction had 4 bases not matched to a gene; V was cut back by 4 bases and J by 6 bases. Germline-derived CDR1 and CDR2 are LNHDA and SQIVND (reference sequence). This CDR3 region has 13 residues. The CDR3 nucleotides are TGTGCCAGTAGTACCGGGACAGGGTTCGAGCAGTACTTC. Protein: CASSTGTGFEQYF.

V usage is TRBV7-9 and J usage is TRBJ2-7, with 8 bases identical to TRBD2. The CDR3 covers 15 residues. The germline gives CDR1 SEHNR, CDR2 FQNEAQ (reference sequence). The J segment lost 5 bases and the V segment lost 5 bases, leaving 11 bases of the junction unmatched. The CDR3 here is CASSEVAGSIHEQYF. The CDR3 nucleotides read TGTGCCAGCAGCGAAGTAGCGGGAAGTATTCACGAGCAGTACTTC. The full variable domain, with the rest looked up from reference TRBV7-9 and TRBJ2-7, is DTGVSQNPRHKITKRGQNVTFRCDPISEHNRLYWYRQTLGQGPEFLTYFQNEAQLEKSRLLSDRFSAERPKGSFSTLEIQRTEQGDSAMYLCASSEVAGSIHEQYFGPGTRLTVT.

The V gene is TRBV14, the J gene TRBJ1-4; D gene unclear. Germline V gene data show CDR1 as SGHDN and CDR2 as FVKESK. V lost 3 bases and J 10 bases, leaving 12 bases between the germline ends. The CDR3 length is 13 residues. This CDR3 is CASSHLRGGKLFF. In DNA, the CDR3 is TGTGCCAGCAGCCACCTCCGAGGAGGAAAACTGTTTTTT.

This clone was counted a few times. The chain employs TRBV12-5 and TRBJ1-1, with D hard to call. CDR3 size: 13 residues. Trimming removed 4 bases at V and 0 bases at J, with 6 bases between. Germline CDR1 and CDR2: LGHNT and FRNRAP. The CDR3 spells CASGSSMNTEAFF. In nucleotides, the CDR3 is TGTGCTAGTGGTTCGTCCATGAACACTGAAGCTTTCTTT.

Here the CDR3 DNA reads TGTGCCAGCAGACCGGGACAGGGTTCTGGAAACACCATATATTTT. The encoded protein is CASRPGQGSGNTIYF. V and J are TRBV9 and TRBJ1-3, with 9 positions matching TRBD1. CDR3 length: 15 residues. Losses at the gene ends were 5 bases for V and 1 base for J; bases not matched to a gene: 4. Germline-derived CDR1 and CDR2 are SGDLS and YYNGEE.

The V call is TRBV7-9, the J call TRBJ2-1; the match to TRBD2 covers 9 bases. The CDR3 loop spans 14 amino acids. V shed 5 bases, J shed 7 bases, and the junction held 6 bases outside the gene matches. Germline values: CDR1 SEHNR, CDR2 FQNEAQ (reference sequence). This CDR3 reads CASSHLAGGNEQFF. CDR3 coding DNA: TGTGCCAGCAGCCACCTTGCGGGAGGGAATGAGCAGTTCTTC. Full variable domain (outside the CDR3, taken from reference TRBV7-9 and TRBJ2-1): DTGVSQNPRHKITKRGQNVTFRCDPISEHNRLYWYRQTLGQGPEFLTYFQNEAQLEKSRLLSDRFSAERPKGSFSTLEIQRTEQGDSAMYLCASSHLAGGNEQFFGPGTRLTVL.

This chain links TRBV13 with TRBJ2-7; tentative D call: TRBD1 (5 bases). Trimming cost V 5 bases and J 2 bases, with 10 bases left between them. Germline loops: CDR1 PRHDT, CDR2 FYEKMQ (reference sequence). The length of the CDR3 is 13 residues. CDR3 sequence: CASSGTGTYEQYF. In DNA form, the CDR3 reads TGTGCCAGCAGCGGTACAGGAACCTACGAGCAGTACTTC.